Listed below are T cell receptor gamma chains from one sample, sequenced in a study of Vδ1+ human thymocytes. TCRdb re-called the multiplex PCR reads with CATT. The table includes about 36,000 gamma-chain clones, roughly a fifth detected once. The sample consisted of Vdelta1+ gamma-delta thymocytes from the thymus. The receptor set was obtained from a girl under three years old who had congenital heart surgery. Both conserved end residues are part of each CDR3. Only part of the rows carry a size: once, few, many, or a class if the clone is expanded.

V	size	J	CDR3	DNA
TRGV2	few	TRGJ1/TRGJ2	CATWEPVKKLF	TGTGCCACCTGGGAACCGGTCAAGAAACTCTTT
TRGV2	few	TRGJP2	CATWPLGGDWIKTF	TGTGCCACCTGGCCCCTTGGGGGTGATTGGATCAAGACGTTT
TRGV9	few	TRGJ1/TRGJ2	CALWEFHYYKKLF	TGTGCCTTGTGGGAGTTCCATTATTATAAGAAACTCTTT
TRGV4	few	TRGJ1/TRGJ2	CATWDEAYYKKLF	TGTGCCACCTGGGATGAGGCCTATTATAAGAAACTCTTT
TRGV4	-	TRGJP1	CATWDGRGTGWFKIF	TGTGCCACCTGGGATGGGCGGGGCACTGGTTGGTTCAAGATATTT
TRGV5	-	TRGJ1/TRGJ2	CATWDRRQGYYKKLF	TGTGCCACCTGGGACAGGCGGCAGGGGTACTATAAGAAACTCTTT
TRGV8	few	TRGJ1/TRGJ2	CATWDTPNYYKKLF	TGTGCCACCTGGGATACCCCTAATTATTATAAGAAACTCTTT
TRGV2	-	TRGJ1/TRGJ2	CATWDGRVGYKKLF	TGTGCCACCTGGGACGGGCGAGTAGGGTATAAGAAACTCTTT
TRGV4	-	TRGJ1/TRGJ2	CATWDGPNRYKKLF	TGTGCCACCTGGGATGGGCCCAATCGTTATAAGAAACTCTTT
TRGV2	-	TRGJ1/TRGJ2	CATWDVLYYKKLF	TGTGCCACCTGGGACGTACTTTATTATAAGAAACTCTTT
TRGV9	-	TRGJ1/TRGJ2	CALWEVREWRKEKLF	TGTGCCTTGTGGGAGGTGCGGGAGTGGCGAAAAGAGAAACTCTTT
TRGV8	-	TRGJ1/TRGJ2	CATWDRMLGYKKLF	TGTGCCACCTGGGATCGGATGCTGGGTTATAAGAAACTCTTT
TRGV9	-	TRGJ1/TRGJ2	CALWGSDDKKLF	TGTGCCTTGTGGGGCTCTGACGATAAGAAACTCTTT
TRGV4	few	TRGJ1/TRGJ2	CATWGPRGKLF	TGTGCCACCTGGGGGCCACGCGGGAAACTCTTT
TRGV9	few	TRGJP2	CALWEGGSNWIKTF	TGTGCCTTGTGGGAGGGGGGTAGTAATTGGATCAAGACGTTT
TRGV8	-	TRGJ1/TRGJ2	CATWDFWDYKKLF	TGTGCCACCTGGGATTTTTGGGATTATAAGAAACTCTTT
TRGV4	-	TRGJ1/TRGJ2	CATNYYKKLF	TGTGCCACAAATTATTATAAGAAACTCTTT
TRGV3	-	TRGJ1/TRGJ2	CATWILGEKLF	TGTGCCACCTGGATCTTGGGGGAGAAACTCTTT
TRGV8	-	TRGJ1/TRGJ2	CATWGYPYYKKLF	TGTGCCACCTGGGGATACCCATATTATAAGAAACTCTTT
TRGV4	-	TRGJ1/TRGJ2	CATWDGRSDYYKKLF	TGTGCCACCTGGGATGGGCGGTCGGATTATTATAAGAAACTCTTT
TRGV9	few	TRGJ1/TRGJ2	CALWEALDYYKKLF	TGTGCCTTGTGGGAAGCGCTTGATTATTATAAGAAACTCTTT
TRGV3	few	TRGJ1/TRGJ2	CATWDRPSYKKLF	TGTGCCACCTGGGACAGGCCTTCGTATAAGAAACTCTTT
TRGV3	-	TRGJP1	CATWDRKERTTGWFKIF	TGTGCCACCTGGGATCGGAAGGAGAGGACCACTGGTTGGTTCAAGATATTT
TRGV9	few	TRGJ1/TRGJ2	CALWDLYYKKLF	TGTGCCTTGTGGGACCTGTATTATAAGAAACTCTTT
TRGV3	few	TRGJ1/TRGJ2	CATWDRPSLGYKKLF	TGTGCCACCTGGGACAGGCCGTCCTTGGGGTATAAGAAACTCTTT
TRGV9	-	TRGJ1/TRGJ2	CALWEVQGWAYKKLF	TGTGCCTTGTGGGAGGTGCAAGGCTGGGCTTATAAGAAACTCTTT
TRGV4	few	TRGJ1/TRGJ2	CATWDGPKNYKKLF	TGTGCCACCTGGGATGGGCCTAAGAATTATAAGAAACTCTTT
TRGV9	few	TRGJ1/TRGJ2	CALWGYYKKLF	TGTGCCTTGTGGGGCTATTATAAGAAACTCTTT
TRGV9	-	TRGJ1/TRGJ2	CALWEVAFFQKLF	TGTGCCTTGTGGGAGGTTGCGTTCTTTCAGAAACTCTTT